Presented here are 8 T cell receptor beta chains from one specimen sequenced in a study of somatic mutations in cytotoxic T cells in rheumatoid arthritis. Generated by immunoSEQ multiplex PCR, the TCRdb table keeps only in-frame clones and is missing some. The table records 15,000 to 20,000 clones, roughly four fifths of them present only once. Sequencing used CD8+ T cells sorted from blood. The receptors shown here come from an adult with rheumatoid arthritis.

This clone was counted between two and nine times. The V gene is TRBV2, the J gene TRBJ1-1, with D perhaps TRBD1 (6 bases). Germline loops: CDR1 SNHLY, CDR2 FYNNEI. V was pared by 3 bases and J by 1 base, with 15 bases between. This CDR3 comprises 16 residues. CDR3 DNA: TGTGCCAGCAGTGAGCTTCCGACAGGACAGAACACTGAAGCTTTCTTT. Translating it yields CASSELPTGQNTEAFF.

In nucleotides, the CDR3 is TGTGCCAGCAGCAACCAGATTAGCGGGGGGGGTGAGCAGTTCTTC. This gives the protein CASSNQISGGGEQFF. V usage is TRBV27 and J usage is TRBJ2-1, with 11 bases identical to TRBD2. V gave up 6 bases and J gave up 9 bases; unmatched junction bases: 10. The CDR3 contains 15 residues. CDR1 is MNHEY, CDR2 SMNVEV, per germline (reference sequence).

The chain uses TRBV11-2 and TRBJ2-3; TRBD2 matches 10 bases. With V trimmed by 1 base and J by 5 bases, 6 bases remained unmatched. Germline values: CDR1 SGHAT, CDR2 FQNNGV. The CDR3 sequence is 16 residues long. The CDR3 DNA is TGTGCCAGCAGCTTAGTCGTAGCGGGGGGACGAGATACGCAGTATTTT. Translation gives CASSLVVAGGRDTQYF.

This clone was picked up a small number of times. This chain links TRBV19 with TRBJ2-7; a weak D match, TRBD2 (6 bases). V was cut by 8 bases and J by 1 base, with 12 bases left in between. CDR1 LNHDA and CDR2 SQIVND come from the germline V gene (reference sequence). The CDR3 has 13 amino acids. CDR3 region: CASGAGRSYEQYF. The CDR3 DNA sequence: TGTGCCAGTGGGGCGGGACGATCCTACGAGCAGTACTTC.

This clone was seen just once. The chain carries TRBV6-5 and TRBJ1-1; D is unclear. The CDR3 contains 15 residues. The V gene lost 0 bases and the J gene lost 0 bases, with 8 bases spanning the gap. Germline V gene sequence: CDR1 MNHEY, CDR2 SVGAGI. The CDR3 DNA reads as TGTGCCAGCAGTTACTCGGAGGGTTTGAACACTGAAGCTTTCTTT. Translating it yields CASSYSEGLNTEAFF.

This clone was seen more than once but under ten times. The rearrangement joins TRBV27 to TRBJ1-2, with no clear D. CDR1 MNHEY and CDR2 SMNVEV come from the germline V gene (reference sequence). CDR3 size: 13 residues. Trimming took 3 bases from V and 8 from J, leaving 13 bases between them. This CDR3 reads CASSFRGGNGYTF. Here the CDR3 DNA reads TGTGCCAGCAGTTTTCGAGGAGGGAACGGCTACACCTTC.

The CDR3 nucleotides are TGCAGCGTTTTGGCTCTAGCGGAGAGCTACGAGCAGTACTTC. It translates to CSVLALAESYEQYF. The chain couples TRBV29-1 to TRBJ2-7; TRBD2 matches at 7 bases. V was clipped by 5 bases and J by 3 bases; unmatched bases: 10. The CDR3 is 14 amino acids. Per germline, CDR1 SQVTM and CDR2 ANQGSEA.

The chain joins TRBV11-2 to TRBJ2-1; D is perhaps TRBD1 (5 bases). Trimming cost V 5 bases and J 0 bases, with 11 bases left between them. Germline V gene sequence: CDR1 SGHAT, CDR2 FQNNGV. CDR3 length equals 15 residues. CDR3 nucleotides: TGTGCCAGCAGCGAAGGGGCCTCCTCCTACAATGAGCAGTTCTTC. Amino acid sequence: CASSEGASSYNEQFF.